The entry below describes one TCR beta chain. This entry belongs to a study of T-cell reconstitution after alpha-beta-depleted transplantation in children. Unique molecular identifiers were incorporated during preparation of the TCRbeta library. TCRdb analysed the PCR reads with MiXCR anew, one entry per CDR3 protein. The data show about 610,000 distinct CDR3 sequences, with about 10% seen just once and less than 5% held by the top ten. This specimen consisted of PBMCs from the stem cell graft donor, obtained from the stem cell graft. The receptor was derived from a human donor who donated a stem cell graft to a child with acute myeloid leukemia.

The CDR3 loop reads CASSSNRDPSRTQYF. The CDR3 coding sequence is TGTGCCAGCAGTTCCAACAGGGACCCCTCGCGTACGCAGTATTTT. The chain couples TRBV28 to TRBJ2-3; D is possibly TRBD1 (6 bases). This CDR3 is 15 amino acids long. Germline CDR1 and CDR2: MDHEN and SYDVKM. Trimming removed 4 bases from V and 8 bases from J, with 19 bases in between. Supplemented by reference TRBV28 and TRBJ2-3, the full variable domain reads DVKVTQSSRYLVKRTGEKVFLECVQDMDHENMFWYRQDPGLGLRLIYFSYDVKMKEKGDIPEGYSVSREKKERFSLILESASTNQTSMYLCASSSNRDPSRTQYFGPGTRLTVL.